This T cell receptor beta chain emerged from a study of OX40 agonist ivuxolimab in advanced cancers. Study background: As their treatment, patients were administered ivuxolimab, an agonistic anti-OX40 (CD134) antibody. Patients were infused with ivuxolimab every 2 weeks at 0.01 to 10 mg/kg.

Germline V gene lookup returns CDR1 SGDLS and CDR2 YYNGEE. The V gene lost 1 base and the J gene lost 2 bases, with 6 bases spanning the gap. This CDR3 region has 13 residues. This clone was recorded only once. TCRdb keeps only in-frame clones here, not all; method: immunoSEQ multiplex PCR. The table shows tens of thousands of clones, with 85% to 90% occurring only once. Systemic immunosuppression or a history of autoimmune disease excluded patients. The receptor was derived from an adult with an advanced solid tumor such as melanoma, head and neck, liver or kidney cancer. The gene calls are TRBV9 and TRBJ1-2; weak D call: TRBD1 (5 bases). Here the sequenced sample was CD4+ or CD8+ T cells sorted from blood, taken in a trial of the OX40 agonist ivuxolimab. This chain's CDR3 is CASSVWGNYGYTF. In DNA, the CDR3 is TGTGCCAGCAGCGTATGGGGGAACTATGGCTACACCTTC.